The TCR beta chain under discussion was sequenced for a study of blood T cell repertoires in COVID-19. Germline V lookup: CDR1 SGHNT, CDR2 YENEEA. V lost 3 bases, J lost 7 bases, and 9 bases lay in between. CDR3 length equals 12 residues. Sequencing used immunoSEQ multiplex PCR; TCRdb keeps in-frame clones, though not all of them. The sample shows 200,000 to 300,000 clones, over 90% of them seen only once. The TCR was taken from a young man with COVID-19, enrolled during active disease. V usage is TRBV11-3 and J usage is TRBJ2-5; no clear D gene. Material: peripheral blood. CDR3 loop: CASSFERGTQYF. In DNA, the CDR3 is TGTGCCAGCAGCTTTGAAAGAGGGACCCAGTACTTC. Full variable domain (outside the CDR3, taken from reference TRBV11-3 and TRBJ2-5): EAGVVQSPRYKIIEKKQPVAFWCNPISGHNTLYWYLQNLGQGPELLIRYENEEAVDDSQLPKDRFSAERLKGVDSTLKIQPAELGDSAVYLCASSFERGTQYFGPGTRLLVL.